Listed below are T cell receptor beta chains from one sample, sequenced in a study of T cell responses to AZD1222 COVID-19 vaccine. Method: immunoSEQ multiplex PCR; TCRdb's copy keeps in-frame clones and lacks some. The table records 95,000 to 150,000 clones, about nine tenths of them present only once. The input for sequencing was peripheral blood, taken on day 0 of AZD1222 vaccination. These receptors originate from an adult in good health. The CDR3 runs from the conserved cysteine through the conserved F or W. A D gene is named only where the DNA matches it firmly. Clone size, where shown, is once, few, many, or a class for clones that have expanded.

NA	TRBD1	TRBV6-5	14	TRBJ1-2	TGTGCCAGCACCTTCGCGACAGGGAACTATGGCTACACCTTC	CASTFATGNYGYTF
NA	NA	TRBV19	13	TRBJ1-2	TGTGCCAGTAGTACGGTCCCCTCTTATGGCTACACCTTC	CASSTVPSYGYTF
NA	TRBD2	TRBV7-2	15	TRBJ2-5	TGTGCCAGCAGCTTGGGACTAGCCCAGCGGGAGACCCAGTACTTC	CASSLGLAQRETQYF
NA	TRBD1	TRBV15	19	TRBJ1-5	TGTGCCACCAGCAGAGCCGGGACAGGGGAGAGATATAGCAATCAGCCCCAGCATTTT	CATSRAGTGERYSNQPQHF
NA	NA	TRBV11-3	13	TRBJ1-3	TGTGCCAGCAGCTGGGAATTTGGAAACACCATATATTTT	CASSWEFGNTIYF
NA	NA	TRBV29-1	12	TRBJ2-3	TGCAGCGTTGATAAGGGCACAGATACGCAGTATTTT	CSVDKGTDTQYF
NA	NA	TRBV12-2	16	TRBJ1-3	TGTGCAAGTCGCCCCCATTCGGGACACCCTGGAAACACCATATATTTT	CASRPHSGHPGNTIYF
NA	NA	TRBV5-1	14	TRBJ2-5	TGCGCCAGCAGCGCCGGGACCTCCCAAGAGACCCAGTACTTC	CASSAGTSQETQYF
NA	NA	TRBV28	12	TRBJ1-5	TGTGCCAGCAGTACCCGGACCCAGCCCCAGCATTTT	CASSTRTQPQHF
NA	TRBD1	TRBV2	15	TRBJ1-1	TGTGCCAGCAGTCCCCCGGGACAGGGGACGACTGAAGCTTTCTTT	CASSPPGQGTTEAFF
once	NA	TRBV6-5	13	TRBJ1-5	TGTGCCAGCAGCCCCCTGGGGGATCAGCCCCAGCATTTT	CASSPLGDQPQHF
NA	NA	TRBV27	15	TRBJ1-1	TGTGCCAGCAGTAAAGGACAGACTCTTGGGACTGAAGCTTTCTTT	CASSKGQTLGTEAFF
NA	TRBD1	TRBV4-3	17	TRBJ2-1	TGCGCCAGCAGCCAAGAGTTTGGAACAGGGGTCTACAATGAGCAGTTCTTC	CASSQEFGTGVYNEQFF
NA	NA	TRBV7-8	13	TRBJ1-6	TGTGCCAGTGCCAGGATGCTGGATTCACCCCTCCACTTT	CASARMLDSPLHF
NA	NA	TRBV7-9	15	TRBJ2-5	TGTGCCAGCAGCTTAGTAGTCGGTATCGGGGAGACCCAGTACTTC	CASSLVVGIGETQYF
NA	TRBD1	TRBV6-6	14	TRBJ2-3	TGTGCCAGCAGTGACAGGGTGGGCACAGATACGCAGTATTTT	CASSDRVGTDTQYF
NA	NA	TRBV10-3	15	TRBJ2-1	TGTGCCGCCAGGGGAGGACAGATGAGCTACAATGAGCAGTTCTTC	CAARGGQMSYNEQFF
NA	TRBD1	TRBV27	13	TRBJ2-7	TGTGCCAGCAGCTCCGACAGGGGAAACGAGCAGTACTTC	CASSSDRGNEQYF
NA	TRBD1	TRBV5-5	15	TRBJ2-7	TGTGCCAGCAGCGCCGGGACAGGGCCCGCCCACGAGCAGTACTTC	CASSAGTGPAHEQYF
NA	TRBD2	TRBV7-2	16	TRBJ2-5	TGTGCCAGCAGCTCTGGGACTAGCGGGGGGGTAAAGACCCAGTACTTC	CASSSGTSGGVKTQYF
NA	NA	TRBV27	13	TRBJ1-2	TGTGCCAGCAGTTCCCAGGATAACTATGGCTACACCTTC	CASSSQDNYGYTF
NA	NA	TRBV12-3/TRBV12-4	12	TRBJ1-2	TGTGCCAGCAGTCCCCGGACATATGGCTACACCTTC	CASSPRTYGYTF
NA	NA	TRBV5-1	13	TRBJ1-1	TGCGCCAGCAGCTTCCCCGGGGGCACTGAAGCTTTCTTT	CASSFPGGTEAFF
NA	NA	TRBV5-1	17	TRBJ1-1	TGCGCCAGCAGCTTGATAGGGGATGGACCCATGAACACTGAAGCTTTCTTT	CASSLIGDGPMNTEAFF
NA	NA	TRBV7-9	15	TRBJ1-1	TGTGCCAGCAGCTTAGTTGAGGGAGGGAACACTGAAGCTTTCTTT	CASSLVEGGNTEAFF
NA	NA	TRBV29-1	16	TRBJ2-3	TGCAGCGTTGAAGATCCTACGTCCTCTAGCACAGATACGCAGTATTTT	CSVEDPTSSSTDTQYF
NA	TRBD1	TRBV11-2	14	TRBJ2-2	TGTGCCAGCAGCTGGGACAGTTGGACCGGGGAGCTGTTTTTT	CASSWDSWTGELFF
NA	NA	TRBV10-3	10	TRBJ1-2	TGTGCCTCGGGTAACAATGGCTACACCTTC	CASGNNGYTF
few	NA	TRBV18	15	TRBJ2-2	TGTGCCAGCTCACCCGGGACAACAAACACCGGGGAGCTGTTTTTT	CASSPGTTNTGELFF
NA	NA	TRBV29-1	15	TRBJ1-2	TGCAGCGTTGGCCCCGGGGGGACGGTCCGGTATGGCTACACCTTC	CSVGPGGTVRYGYTF
once	TRBD1	TRBV5-5	15	TRBJ1-5	TGTGCCAGCAGCTCGATCTGGACAGGGGATCAGCCCCAGCATTTT	CASSSIWTGDQPQHF
NA	NA	TRBV10-3	14	TRBJ1-1	TGTGCCATCAGTTATAGGGGCCTGAACACTGAAGCTTTCTTT	CAISYRGLNTEAFF
NA	NA	TRBV12-3/TRBV12-4	13	TRBJ1-5	TGTGCCAGCAACAGGGCCCAGGGCCAGCCCCAGCATTTT	CASNRAQGQPQHF
NA	NA	TRBV19	11	TRBJ2-3	TGTGCCACCGATGACAGGAGTACGCAGTATTTT	CATDDRSTQYF
NA	TRBD2	TRBV3-1/TRBV3-2	15	TRBJ2-3	TGTGCCAGCAGCCTAACGGGGGGGCTAGTAGATACGCAGTATTTT	CASSLTGGLVDTQYF
NA	NA	TRBV10-2	18	TRBJ2-1	TGCGCCAGCAGTGGTAACGAAAGGACCCCACTATCCTACAATGAGCAGTTCTTC	CASSGNERTPLSYNEQFF
NA	NA	TRBV2	11	TRBJ1-2	TGTGCCAGCAGTGAACGGTTTGGCTACACCTTC	CASSERFGYTF
NA	TRBD1	TRBV6-5	15	TRBJ1-1	TGTGCCAGCAGTATCCGACAGGGGGTGAACACTGAAGCTTTCTTT	CASSIRQGVNTEAFF
NA	NA	TRBV2	12	TRBJ1-4	TGTGCCAGCAGTGAACTACAGAAAAAACTGTTTTTT	CASSELQKKLFF
NA	NA	TRBV28	14	TRBJ1-5	TGTGCCAGCAGTTTGGGCCAGCGCAATCAGCCCCAGCATTTT	CASSLGQRNQPQHF
NA	TRBD1	TRBV7-2	16	TRBJ1-3	TGTGCCAGCAGCTTATACAGGGGAGACTCTGGAAACACCATATATTTT	CASSLYRGDSGNTIYF
NA	NA	TRBV4-1	13	TRBJ2-1	TGCGCCAGCAGCCCCCTGACTAGAGGCGGGCAGTTCTTC	CASSPLTRGGQFF
NA	NA	TRBV29-1	16	TRBJ2-3	TGCAGCGTTGAAGATGACCCAAGCCAGTTGACAGATACGCAGTATTTT	CSVEDDPSQLTDTQYF
once	NA	TRBV4-2	15	TRBJ1-6	TGTGCCAGCAGCCAAGGGACACCCAATAATTCACCCCTCCACTTT	CASSQGTPNNSPLHF
NA	TRBD2	TRBV4-3	17	TRBJ2-1	TGCGCCAGCAGCCAAGAACCAGGGACTAGCGGGTACAATGAGCAGTTCTTC	CASSQEPGTSGYNEQFF
NA	NA	TRBV6-5	14	TRBJ1-5	TGTGCCAGCGCCTCGGAGGCGAGCAATCAGCCCCAGCATTTT	CASASEASNQPQHF
NA	NA	TRBV13	16	TRBJ1-3	TGTGCCAGCAGCTTAGGGGTGACAGCCTCTGGAAACACCATATATTTT	CASSLGVTASGNTIYF
NA	NA	TRBV9	14	TRBJ1-1	TGTGCCAGCAGCGTAGCGGGGACGAACACTGAAGCTTTCTTT	CASSVAGTNTEAFF
NA	TRBD2	TRBV5-1	14	TRBJ2-7	TGCGCCAGCAGCTGGGGCGCGGGGGGGTTCGAGCAGTACTTC	CASSWGAGGFEQYF
NA	NA	TRBV7-2	15	TRBJ2-2	TGTGCCAGCAGCTTAGGGGTTCTGGGCACCGGGGAGCTGTTTTTT	CASSLGVLGTGELFF
NA	NA	TRBV10-3	16	TRBJ1-5	TGTGCCATCAGTGATAGTGACAGAGGCTACAATCAGCCCCAGCATTTT	CAISDSDRGYNQPQHF
NA	NA	TRBV18	13	TRBJ1-1	TGTGCCAGCTGCAGGGATGAAAACACTGAAGCTTTCTTT	CASCRDENTEAFF
NA	NA	TRBV7-3	13	TRBJ2-5	TGTGCCAGCAGCTTCCGCGAGGGAGAGACCCAGTACTTC	CASSFREGETQYF
NA	NA	TRBV6-1	16	TRBJ2-5	TGTGCCAGCAGTGAAGCGGGTGGCAGGGGGGGCTGGTCCCAGTACTTC	CASSEAGGRGGWSQYF
NA	TRBD1	TRBV19	18	TRBJ2-2	TGTGCCAGTAGTACCAGCCGAGGGACAGGGAGGAACACCGGGGAGCTGTTTTTT	CASSTSRGTGRNTGELFF
once	TRBD1	TRBV7-2	14	TRBJ1-2	TGTGCCAGCAGCTACTTACAGGGGGCGGACGGCTACACCTTC	CASSYLQGADGYTF
NA	NA	TRBV11-3	15	TRBJ2-3	TGTGCCAGCAGCTATTCATCGGCCCCCACAGATACGCAGTATTTT	CASSYSSAPTDTQYF
once	NA	TRBV19	13	TRBJ1-5	TGTGCCAGTAGTATCCAGCGCAATCAGCCCCAGCATTTT	CASSIQRNQPQHF